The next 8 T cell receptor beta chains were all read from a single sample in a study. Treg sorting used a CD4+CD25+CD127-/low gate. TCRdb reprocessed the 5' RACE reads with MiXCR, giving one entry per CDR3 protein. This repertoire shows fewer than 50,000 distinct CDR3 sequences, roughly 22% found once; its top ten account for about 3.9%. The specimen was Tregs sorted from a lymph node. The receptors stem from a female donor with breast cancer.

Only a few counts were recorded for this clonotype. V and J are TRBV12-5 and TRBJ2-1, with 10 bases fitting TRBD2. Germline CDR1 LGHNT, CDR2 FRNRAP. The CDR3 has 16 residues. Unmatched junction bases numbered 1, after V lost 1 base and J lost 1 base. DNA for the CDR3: TGTGCTAGTGGTTTGGCAGCGGGAGGGTCCTACAATGAGCAGTTCTTC. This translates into CASGLAAGGSYNEQFF.

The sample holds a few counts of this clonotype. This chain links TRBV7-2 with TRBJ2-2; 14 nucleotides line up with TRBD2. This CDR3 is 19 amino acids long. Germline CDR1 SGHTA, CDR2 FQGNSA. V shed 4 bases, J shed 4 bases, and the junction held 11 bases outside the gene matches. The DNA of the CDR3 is TGTGCCAGCAGCTCGACTAGCGGGAGGGCCTTTATAGCCACCGGGGAGCTGTTTTTT. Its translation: CASSSTSGRAFIATGELFF. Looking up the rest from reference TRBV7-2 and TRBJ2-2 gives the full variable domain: GAGVSQSPSNKVTEKGKDVELRCDPISGHTALYWYRQSLGQGLEFLIYFQGNSAPDKSGLPSDRFSAERTGGSVSTLTIQRTQQEDSAVYLCASSSTSGRAFIATGELFFGEGSRLTVL.

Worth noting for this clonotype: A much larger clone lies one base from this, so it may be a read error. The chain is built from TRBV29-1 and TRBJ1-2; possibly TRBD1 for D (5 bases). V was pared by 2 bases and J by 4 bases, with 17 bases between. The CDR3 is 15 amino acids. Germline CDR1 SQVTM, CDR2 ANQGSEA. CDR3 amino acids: CSVEKTGAGSYGYTF. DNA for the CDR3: TGCAGCGTTGAAAAGACCGGGGCAGGTTCCTATGGCTACACCTTC.

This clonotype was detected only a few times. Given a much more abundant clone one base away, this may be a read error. The CDR3 DNA reads as TGCGGTGCCGAACAGGAAGGGGAGCAGTTCTTC. Translation: CGAEQEGEQFF. This rearrangement joins TRBV20-1 to TRBJ2-1; maybe TRBD1 (5 bases). Germline V gene data show CDR1 as DFQATT and CDR2 as SNEGSKA (reference sequence). CDR3 length equals 11 residues.

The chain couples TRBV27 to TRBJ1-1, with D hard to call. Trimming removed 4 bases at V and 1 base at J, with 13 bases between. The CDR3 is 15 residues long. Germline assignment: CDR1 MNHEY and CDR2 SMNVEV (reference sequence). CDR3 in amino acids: CASSSSEERNTEAFF. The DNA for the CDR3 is TGTGCCAGCAGTTCATCCGAGGAGAGGAACACTGAAGCTTTCTTT.

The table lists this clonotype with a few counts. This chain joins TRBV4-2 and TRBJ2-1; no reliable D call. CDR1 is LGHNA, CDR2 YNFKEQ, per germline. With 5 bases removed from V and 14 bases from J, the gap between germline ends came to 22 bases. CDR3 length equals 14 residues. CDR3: CASSVDGYPESEFF. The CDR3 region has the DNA TGTGCCAGCAGCGTAGATGGTTACCCAGAGTCAGAGTTCTTC.

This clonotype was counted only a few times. The CDR3: CASSAEGQYTGELFF. The CDR3 region has the DNA TGTGCCAGCAGCGCAGAGGGACAATACACCGGGGAGCTGTTTTTT. The J gene is TRBJ2-2, the V gene TRBV7-9; perhaps TRBD1 as D (6 bases). The CDR3 contains 15 residues. V was clipped by 5 bases and J by 3 bases, with 13 bases between them. Per germline, CDR1 SEHNR and CDR2 FQNEAQ (reference sequence). The variable domain in full, with the rest retrieved from reference TRBV7-9 and TRBJ2-2, is DTGVSQNPRHKITKRGQNVTFRCDPISEHNRLYWYRQTLGQGPEFLTYFQNEAQLEKSRLLSDRFSAERPKGSFSTLEIQRTEQGDSAMYLCASSAEGQYTGELFFGEGSRLTVL.

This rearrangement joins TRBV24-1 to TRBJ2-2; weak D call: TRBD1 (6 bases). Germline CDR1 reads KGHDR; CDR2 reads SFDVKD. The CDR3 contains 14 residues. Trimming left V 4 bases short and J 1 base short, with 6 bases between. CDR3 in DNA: TGTGCCACCAGTGACAGGGGGAACACCGGGGAGCTGTTTTTT. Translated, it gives CATSDRGNTGELFF.